This T cell receptor beta chain was recorded in a study of cytomegalovirus exposure and HLA in healthy donors. Regarding the study as a whole: Later analysis placed DRB1 highest and HLA-C lowest in TCR association rates, which differed by HLA locus.

Details on this clone: As yet, its antigen is unknown.

Per the germline V gene, CDR1 is KGHSH and CDR2 is LQKENI. The CDR3 totals 13 residues. V lost 2 bases and J lost 0, with 5 bases in between. PCR used 60 Vbeta primers and 13 Jbeta primers. TCRdb's copy holds only in-frame clones and misses some; the assay was immunoSEQ multiplex PCR. This sample has approximately 100,000 clones, with 75% found just once. The material sequenced was PBMCs. The genes are TRBV18 and TRBJ2-7; D not resolved. This receptor was obtained from a man between 50 and 59 years old in good health and CMV-seronegative. CDR3 nucleotides: TGTGCCAGCTCACCATTAGACTCCTACGAGCAGTACTTC. It translates to CASSPLDSYEQYF.